This T cell receptor (beta chain) is from a study of response to subunit inactivated influenza vaccine. The study's findings and limits: The authors proposed limited new T cell recruitment per seasonal influenza vaccination.

In the case of this clonotype: What it recognizes is unknown.

TCRdb re-called the RT-PCR reads with MiXCR, one entry per CDR3 protein. This table holds 250,000 to 350,000 distinct CDR3 sequences, 20% to 25% found once. Germline loops: CDR1 SGDLS, CDR2 YYNGEE. V was trimmed by 0 bases and J by 5 bases, leaving 15 bases between them. CDR3 size: 15 residues. The chain joins TRBV9 to TRBJ2-7, with a tentative D call TRBD2 (7 bases). The TCR originated in a man in his fifties or sixties who received an inactivated influenza vaccine. The source material was PBMCs from blood, sampled 21 months after vaccination. The CDR3 loop is CASSVGAGEGDEQYF. CDR3 bases: TGTGCCAGCAGCGTAGGGGCAGGGGAGGGAGACGAGCAGTACTTC.